Listed below are T cell receptor beta chains from one sample, sequenced in a study of vaccination and CD4 T cells after COVID-19. Each CDR3 protein gets one entry after TCRdb re-called the PCR reads with MiXCR. The sample shows tens of thousands of distinct CDR3 sequences, about 35% of them seen only once. These receptors are not linked to any known antigen. Sequenced here: CD4+ T cells from blood, cultured in vitro, sampled about 7 months after SARS-CoV-2 vaccination. Receptor source: a human donor who had recovered from COVID-19. The CDR3 runs from the conserved cysteine through the conserved F or W. The size of a clone is reported for some rows only, either as once, few or many, or as a class for expanded clones.

length | J | size | V | CDR3
14 | TRBJ1-1 | - | TRBV20-1 | CSGSGSAGLTEAFF
15 | TRBJ2-7 | - | TRBV6-5 | CASSYALAGGRGQYF
11 | TRBJ2-2 | - | TRBV20-1 | CSASIHAELFF
15 | TRBJ2-5 | - | TRBV20-1 | CSARETNSGMETQYF
14 | TRBJ1-2 | few | TRBV20-1 | CSSTRERLGGGYTF
15 | TRBJ2-7 | - | TRBV20-1 | CSARKPAGGPYEQYF
12 | TRBJ1-2 | - | TRBV19 | CASSRQEYGYTF
14 | TRBJ2-5 | medium-sized | TRBV20-1 | CSARDPSGRETQYF
14 | TRBJ1-6 | few | TRBV7-3 | CASSLRPQPDPLHF
14 | TRBJ2-7 | - | TRBV29-1 | CSVRVFPAAYEQYF
11 | TRBJ2-5 | few | TRBV29-1 | CSVDRDETQYF
16 | TRBJ2-3 | - | TRBV20-1 | CSARDSGTGVADTQYF
14 | TRBJ1-6 | - | TRBV25-1 | CASSERTGNSPLHF
14 | TRBJ2-7 | few | TRBV20-1 | CSARRPGHGYEQYF
15 | TRBJ2-5 | - | TRBV18 | CASSPGLAGLETQYF
16 | TRBJ2-5 | - | TRBV5-1 | CASSWLASGRGETQYF
11 | TRBJ2-7 | - | TRBV29-1 | CSVIRDYEQYF
12 | TRBJ2-3 | few | TRBV28 | CASSGGTDTQYF
16 | TRBJ2-3 | - | TRBV6-1 | CASSLLAAGGTDTQYF
16 | TRBJ2-3 | - | TRBV6-5 | CASSYTSGEPTDTQYF
13 | TRBJ2-3 | few | TRBV7-3 | CASSFWGRDTQYF
20 | TRBJ1-2 | - | TRBV20-1 | CSASYPPKPETGMNTDGYTF
13 | TRBJ2-5 | - | TRBV19 | CASSMDLEETQYF
11 | TRBJ2-7 | - | TRBV20-1 | CSAKRNPEQYF
15 | TRBJ2-1 | few | TRBV6-1 | CASSDIGGRVNEQFF
14 | TRBJ2-5 | - | TRBV6-5 | CASSYSGLAKTQYF
18 | TRBJ2-7 | - | TRBV20-1 | CSARDPRLWTSGRDEQYF
16 | TRBJ2-3 | - | TRBV28 | CASSLFGVGSTDTQYF
14 | TRBJ2-5 | - | TRBV7-8 | CASSLVPGVETQYF
16 | - | few | TRBV7-8 | CASSLVVLAGVETQYF
16 | TRBJ1-2 | few | TRBV27 | CASSSLSDRSRNGYTF
14 | TRBJ2-1 | - | TRBV6-1 | CASTRLRGNNEQFF
14 | TRBJ1-3 | few | TRBV20-1 | CSAPVGPAGDTIYF
16 | TRBJ2-1 | - | TRBV19 | CASSIGFGTASNEQFF
18 | TRBJ2-5 | few | TRBV15 | CATSRIGGSLISQETQYF
13 | TRBJ1-6 | - | TRBV20-1 | CSAARDSNSPLHF
14 | TRBJ2-3 | - | TRBV6-2/TRBV6-3 | CASRRGGTTDTQYF
16 | TRBJ2-1 | - | TRBV20-1 | CSARDSGRAPNNEQFF
16 | TRBJ2-1 | - | TRBV19 | CASSIEGHGSYNEQFF
15 | TRBJ2-6 | - | TRBV7-2 | CASRLQTAGANVLTF
14 | TRBJ1-2 | - | TRBV19 | CASSIPATHYGYTF
12 | TRBJ2-3 | few | TRBV4-1 | CASSQVVDTQYF
15 | TRBJ1-5 | once | TRBV4-3 | CASSQDQQGGQPQHF
18 | TRBJ2-5 | - | TRBV20-1 | CSARDGDQREGLWETQYF
15 | TRBJ2-1 | few | TRBV7-9 | CASSPPGSPNNEQFF
13 | TRBJ2-1 | - | TRBV7-3 | CASSRDSGNEQFF